Each of the 14 T cell receptor beta chains below was sequenced from the same sample in a study of cytomegalovirus exposure and HLA in healthy donors listed by TCRdb under 2017. Libraries were constructed by the immunoSEQ multiplex PCR assay. For the multiplex PCR, a mixture combining 60 forward primers for TCR Vbeta segments and 13 reverse primers for TCR Jbeta segments was used. TCRdb's version of the immuneACCESS table is confined to in-frame rearrangements and falls short of the full clone set. An unresolved V gene accounts for under half of the shortfall where checked; the remainder is of unknown origin. The sample yields 210,000 or so clones; around 89% were counted once. The biggest ten clones account for over 0.95% of the sample. Sequencing was done on a sample of PBMCs. The receptors were gathered from a woman aged 18-29 years in good health and CMV-seronegative.

Only a few counts were recorded for this clone. The CDR3 reads CASSKAGQRNTF. CDR3 in DNA: TGTGCCAGCAGCAAAGCGGGACAGAGAAACACCTTC. The chain employs TRBV21-1 and TRBJ1-2; no check of the table's D call, TRBD1, against the DNA was made. TRBV21-1 is a known pseudogene. The CDR3 consists of 12 residues.

The chain couples TRBV11-3 to TRBJ1-3; TRBD1 aligns across 7 bases. In germline, CDR1 is SGHNT, CDR2 YENEEA. The CDR3 extends over 16 amino acids. Trimming at V came to 7 bases and at J to 2 bases, leaving 11 bases not matched to a gene. CDR3 residues: CASTDPSGGTGNTIYF. Written as DNA, the CDR3 is TGTGCCAGCACCGACCCCTCAGGGGGAACTGGAAACACCATATATTTT. Supplemented by reference TRBV11-3 and TRBJ1-3, the full variable domain reads EAGVVQSPRYKIIEKKQPVAFWCNPISGHNTLYWYLQNLGQGPELLIRYENEEAVDDSQLPKDRFSAERLKGVDSTLKIQPAELGDSAVYLCASTDPSGGTGNTIYFGEGSWLTVV.

The rearrangement links TRBV30 to TRBJ2-3; perhaps TRBD2 as D (5 bases). This CDR3 region has 15 residues. CDR1 is GTSNPN and CDR2 is SVGIG in the germline V gene (reference sequence). V gave up 0 bases and J gave up 1 base, with 11 bases separating them. Here the CDR3 reads CAWSVLSAGTDTQYF. The CDR3 DNA follows: TGTGCCTGGAGTGTTCTTAGCGCTGGCACAGATACGCAGTATTTT.

The V and J genes are TRBV5-4 and TRBJ2-4; D gene unclear. Per germline, CDR1 SGHNT and CDR2 YYREEE (reference sequence). The CDR3 runs 16 residues. The V end was cut by 0 bases, the J end by 6 bases, with 16 bases between. The CDR3 DNA reads as TGTGCCAGCAGCTTGGGAACTACGATGTCCGGAAACATTCAGTACTTC. This translates into CASSLGTTMSGNIQYF.

V is TRBV7-2 and J is TRBJ2-7, with 8 bases lining up with TRBD1. This CDR3 contains 14 residues. Germline-derived CDR1 and CDR2 are SGHTA and FQGNSA. The junction had 8 bases not matched to a gene; V was cut back by 5 bases and J by 5 bases. The CDR3 DNA is TGTGCCAGCAGCCAGTCAGGGGGCTCTAACGAGCAGTACTTC. This sequence encodes CASSQSGGSNEQYF.

About this clone itself: The same CDR3 arises from other DNA sequences in this sample as well. J is TRBJ2-3 and V is TRBV29-1, with D unclear. Per the germline V gene, CDR1 is SQVTM and CDR2 is ANQGSEA. The ends were cut back, 3 bases at V and 1 base at J, with 5 bases in the middle. This CDR3 is built from 12 residues. The CDR3 spells CSVDSGTDTQYF. In DNA, the CDR3 is TGCAGCGTTGACAGCGGCACAGATACGCAGTATTTT.

This rearrangement joins TRBV5-1 to TRBJ2-7, with TRBD2 identical over 14 bases. The length of the CDR3 is 17 residues. The V gene end was trimmed by 0 bases and the J gene end by 3 bases; junction bases not matched to a gene: 5. Germline CDR1 reads SGHRS; CDR2 reads YFSETQ. The chain's CDR3 is CASSLARTSGRNYEQYF. The CDR3 coding sequence is TGCGCCAGCAGCTTGGCTAGGACTAGCGGGAGGAACTACGAGCAGTACTTC.

The rearrangement links TRBV28 to TRBJ1-2; no clear D gene. V was shortened by 6 bases and J by 5 bases, with 10 bases between the two germline ends. CDR1 MDHEN and CDR2 SYDVKM come from the germline V gene. The CDR3 sequence is 12 residues long. The CDR3 DNA sequence: TGTGCCAGCAGCCTTGGTCAGTATGGCTACACCTTC. Amino acids: CASSLGQYGYTF.

The chain combines TRBV10-3 with TRBJ2-3; D ambiguous. There are 15 residues in the CDR3. V lost 0 bases, J lost 7 bases, and 14 bases lay in between. Germline assignment: CDR1 ENHRY and CDR2 SYGVKD. The chain's CDR3 is CAISESRYLTNTQYF. In DNA form, the CDR3 reads TGTGCCATCAGTGAGTCGAGATACCTCACGAATACGCAGTATTTT.

This chain uses TRBV7-6 with TRBJ2-5, with a tentative D call TRBD1 (6 bases). The V and J ends lost 3 bases and 2 bases respectively, with 10 bases between them. The CDR3 runs to 14 residues. The germline V gene encodes CDR1 SGHVS and CDR2 FNYEAQ. The DNA of the CDR3 is TGTGCCAGCAGCTTTTACAGGGAACAAGAGACCCAGTACTTC. It translates to CASSFYREQETQYF.

V gene TRBV5-1 combines with J gene TRBJ2-5, with D perhaps TRBD2 (6 bases). The end of the DNA is better explained by TRBJ2-7, so the J call may be wrong. CDR1 and CDR2 (germline): SGHRS, YFSETQ. The CDR3 totals 11 residues. The DNA of the CDR3 is TGCGCCAGCAAGGAGGGCTACGAGCAGTACTTC. Amino acids: CASKEGYEQYF.

The CDR3 sequence: CSVGRRQILGEQYF. Here the CDR3 DNA reads TGCAGCGTTGGCCGTAGACAGATATTGGGCGAGCAGTACTTC. This chain joins TRBV29-1 and TRBJ2-7, with D tentatively TRBD1 (5 bases). CDR1 and CDR2 (germline): SQVTM, ANQGSEA. There are 14 residues in the CDR3. V lost 4 bases, J lost 6 bases, and 19 bases lay in between.

V gene TRBV5-8 combines with J gene TRBJ2-1, with TRBD2 matching over 10 bases. Trimming cost V 2 bases and J 4 bases; bases outside gene matches: 6. There are 16 residues in the CDR3. Germline CDR1 and CDR2: SGHTS and YDEGEE. The CDR3 nucleotides read TGTGCCAGCAGCTTTACAGCGGGAGGGTCGTACAATGAGCAGTTCTTC. It codes for CASSFTAGGSYNEQFF.

The chain has TRBV5-4 and TRBJ1-4; D is uncertain. V lost 4 bases, J lost 8 bases, and 12 bases lay in between. CDR3 length equals 13 residues. Germline-derived CDR1 and CDR2 are SGHNT and YYREEE (reference sequence). This chain's CDR3 is CASSLAVGEKLFF. The CDR3 DNA sequence: TGTGCCAGCAGCCTAGCCGTTGGGGAAAAACTGTTTTTT. The entire variable domain, with the rest obtained from reference TRBV5-4 and TRBJ1-4, is as follows: ETGVTQSPTHLIKTRGQQVTLRCSSQSGHNTVSWYQQALGQGPQFIFQYYREEENGRGNFPPRFSGLQFPNYSSELNVNALELDDSALYLCASSLAVGEKLFFGSGTQLSVL.